The clone carrying this T cell receptor (beta chain) was seen at least ten times. Antigen specificity is unknown. The sample belongs to a study of blood T cells in healthy people across ages. About the research overall: About one barcoded beta molecule per two T cells came from capture by template switching. Study-wide points: Older age coincided with a roughly linear decline in TCR beta diversity per million T cells. Naive and antigen-experienced cells were not separated, limiting conclusive comparison. Compared with aged donors, long-lived donors showed fewer expanded clones, suggesting selection.

Then a second PCR, running roughly 6 to 11 cycles, was carried out with a sample-barcoded 5' primer and a J-beta primer mix. TCRdb re-called the 5' RACE reads with MiXCR, one entry per CDR3 protein. In the table there are 700,000 or so distinct CDR3 sequences, over 40% of which are singletons. Germline lookup yields CDR1 SGHTA and CDR2 FQGNSA. The ends lost 5 bases at V and 4 bases at J; junction bases unmatched: 10. The CDR3 covers 16 residues. This clonotype was obtained from a man of 80 years or more in good health. Sequenced material: blood. This chain uses TRBV7-2 with TRBJ2-1; 8 positions agree with TRBD1. CDR3 in DNA: TGTGCCAGCAGCGTGGGACAGGTGTCACTTTACAATGAGCAGTTCTTC. Its protein is CASSVGQVSLYNEQFF.